Each of the 20 T cell receptor beta chains below was sequenced from the same sample in a study of T cell changes during pregnancy in multiple sclerosis. This table comes from immunoSEQ multiplex PCR, and its TCRdb copy is limited to in-frame clones, with some not included. The repertoire holds tens of thousands of clones, approximately 92% seen once, with over 0.8% in the top ten. The sample was peripheral blood, taken in the first trimester of pregnancy. The receptors originated from a female donor with multiple sclerosis, enrolled in a pregnancy study.

The chain is built from TRBV7-2 and TRBJ2-5; 8 bases are a match to TRBD2. Germline V gives CDR1 SGHTA, CDR2 FQGNSA. The CDR3 length is 17 residues. Trimming cost V 2 bases and J 2 bases; bases outside gene matches: 10. The CDR3: CASSLRGRGANQETQYF. In nucleotides, the CDR3 is TGTGCCAGCAGCTTACGCGGGCGGGGGGCTAATCAAGAGACCCAGTACTTC.

The chain has TRBV19 and TRBJ2-2; D is unresolved. The CDR3 covers 12 residues. Between the trimmed V and J ends, which lost 7 bases and 1 base, there was a span of 4 bases. Germline CDR1 LNHDA, CDR2 SQIVND (reference sequence). The CDR3 sequence: CASIQNTGELFF. In DNA form, the CDR3 reads TGTGCCAGTATCCAGAACACCGGGGAGCTGTTTTTT.

The chain has TRBV18 and TRBJ1-1, with 8 nucleotides matching TRBD1. The CDR3 runs 13 residues. Germline values: CDR1 KGHSH, CDR2 LQKENI. V gave up 5 bases and J gave up 2 bases; unmatched junction bases: 1. The CDR3 protein is CASSTGGNTEAFF. CDR3 nucleotides: TGTGCCAGCTCAACAGGGGGAAACACTGAAGCTTTCTTT.

J is TRBJ2-3 and V is TRBV7-9, with unresolved D. From germline, CDR1 is SEHNR and CDR2 FQNEAQ (reference sequence). The CDR3 contains 13 residues. With 4 bases removed from V and 0 bases from J, the gap between germline ends came to 5 bases. This chain's CDR3 is CASSSPSTDTQYF. CDR3 nucleotides: TGTGCCAGCAGCTCTCCGAGCACAGATACGCAGTATTTT.

This rearrangement joins TRBV29-1 to TRBJ2-7; D perhaps matches TRBD2 (6 bases). Trimming stripped 5 bases from V and 6 bases from J, with 14 bases between. Germline V gene lookup returns CDR1 SQVTM and CDR2 ANQGSEA. The CDR3 totals 12 residues. The CDR3 region is CSVHGGRSEQYF. In nucleotides, the CDR3 is TGCAGCGTTCATGGGGGGAGGAGCGAGCAGTACTTC.

This sequence joins TRBV6-5 and TRBJ1-1; D is unclear. Looked up from germline, CDR1 is MNHEY and CDR2 is SVGAGI. The CDR3 runs 14 residues. Trimming removed 2 bases at V and 5 bases at J, with 12 bases between. CDR3 DNA: TGTGCCAGCAGTTACAGGAGCGAGACGACTGAAGCTTTCTTT. Protein sequence: CASSYRSETTEAFF.

V gene TRBV19 combines with J gene TRBJ1-1, with D maybe TRBD1 (6 bases). The CDR3 is 13 amino acids. The germline gives CDR1 LNHDA, CDR2 SQIVND (reference sequence). V was pared by 10 bases and J by 5 bases, with 17 bases between. CDR3 nucleotides: TGTGCCACCACAGGGATATCGTGGACTGAAGCTTTCTTT. The encoded protein is CATTGISWTEAFF.

This sequence joins TRBV11-2 and TRBJ2-7; a possible D gene is TRBD2 (5 bases). Trimming stripped 1 base from V and 3 bases from J, with 10 bases between. Germline values: CDR1 SGHAT, CDR2 FQNNGV. The CDR3 runs 14 residues. The CDR3 is CASSLATAGYEQYF. CDR3 sequence (DNA): TGTGCCAGCAGCTTAGCCACGGCGGGCTACGAGCAGTACTTC.

The chain links TRBV7-2 to TRBJ1-3; D not resolved. The CDR3 extends over 14 amino acids. Trimming removed 5 bases from V and 2 bases from J, with 10 bases in between. Germline V gene data show CDR1 as SGHTA and CDR2 as FQGNSA. The CDR3 nucleotides are TGTGCCAGCAGCCACGCCAGGCCTGGAAACACCATATATTTT. Its translation: CASSHARPGNTIYF.

The rearrangement links TRBV4-1 to TRBJ1-1, with D tentatively TRBD1 (5 bases). Germline CDR1 MGHRA, CDR2 YSYEKL. With 0 bases removed from V and 2 bases from J, the gap between germline ends came to 13 bases. The CDR3 runs to 16 residues. This CDR3 reads CASSQDPGRRNTEAFF. The CDR3 bases are TGCGCCAGCAGCCAAGATCCAGGGAGGAGAAACACTGAAGCTTTCTTT.

The V and J genes are TRBV6-5 and TRBJ1-5; D may be TRBD1 (5 bases). Between the trimmed V and J ends, which lost 2 bases and 2 bases, there was a span of 10 bases. The CDR3 sequence is 15 residues long. The germline V gene has CDR1 MNHEY and CDR2 SVGAGI. The CDR3 DNA follows: TGTGCCAGCAGTTACGCGGGGGAACGCAATCAGCCCCAGCATTTT. Translation gives CASSYAGERNQPQHF.

The chain has TRBV21-1 and TRBJ1-1; the table gives TRBD1 as D, unverified against the DNA. TRBV21-1 is a known pseudogene. The CDR3 extends over 17 amino acids. The DNA for the CDR3 is TGTGCCAGCAGCAAAGTTCGGATAGACAGGGGCAGGACTGAAGCTTTCTTT. Amino acids: CASSKVRIDRGRTEAFF.

For the CDR3, the DNA is TGTGCCAGCAGCTTCAACAATGAGCAGTTCTTC. Translated, it gives CASSFNNEQFF. J is TRBJ2-1 and V is TRBV7-3; D gene unclear. CDR1 is SGHTA, CDR2 FQGTGA, per germline. V gave up 3 bases and J gave up 5 bases, with 2 bases separating them. This CDR3 is built from 11 residues.

This clone has just one count. The rearrangement links TRBV4-1 to TRBJ1-5, with unresolved D. CDR1 is MGHRA and CDR2 is YSYEKL in the germline V gene. CDR3 length: 13 amino acids. V was pared by 4 bases and J by 6 bases, with 10 bases between. The CDR3 is CASSLAGSQPQHF. The CDR3 DNA reads as TGCGCCAGCAGCCTAGCGGGTTCTCAGCCCCAGCATTTT.

V usage is TRBV27 and J usage is TRBJ2-2; possible D gene TRBD2, 6 bases. Germline lookup yields CDR1 MNHEY and CDR2 SMNVEV (reference sequence). The germline V and J ends were trimmed by 2 bases and 11 bases, with 15 bases remaining between them. This CDR3 is 14 amino acids long. The CDR3: CASSLVGLPRELFF. The CDR3 DNA reads as TGTGCCAGCAGTTTAGTGGGACTCCCGAGAGAGCTGTTTTTT.

This chain joins TRBV27 and TRBJ2-1, with D hard to call. Germline-derived CDR1 and CDR2 are MNHEY and SMNVEV (reference sequence). The CDR3 has 16 amino acids. V was cut by 2 bases and J by 0 bases, with 11 bases left in between. The CDR3 spells CASSLRSVSSYNEQFF. The CDR3 DNA sequence: TGTGCCAGCAGTTTACGGTCGGTGAGCTCCTACAATGAGCAGTTCTTC.

The chain recombines TRBV12-5 with TRBJ1-2, with a weak D call TRBD1 (5 bases). The CDR3 is 13 residues long. Germline V gene sequence: CDR1 LGHNT, CDR2 FRNRAP. Trimming took off 4 bases at V and 4 bases at J, with 10 bases between the two ends. The CDR3 loop is CASGSEGFYGYTF. DNA of the CDR3: TGTGCTAGTGGTTCGGAGGGGTTCTATGGCTACACCTTC.

The chain has TRBV5-5 and TRBJ1-5; D is undetermined. Germline CDR1 and CDR2: SGHKS and YYEKEE (reference sequence). Trimming took 0 bases from V and 10 from J, leaving 8 bases between them. The CDR3 runs 12 residues. CDR3 nucleotides: TGTGCCAGCAGCTTGGCCGGAGGACCCCAGCATTTT. This sequence encodes CASSLAGGPQHF.

The chain recombines TRBV5-1 with TRBJ2-3; 11 nucleotides match TRBD2. After removal of 2 bases from V and 4 bases from J, the junction contained 3 bases not matched to a gene. This CDR3 comprises 15 residues. Per germline, CDR1 SGHRS and CDR2 YFSETQ. In DNA form, the CDR3 reads TGCGCCAGCAGCTTCACTAGCGGGGGACCAGATACGCAGTATTTT. It is translated as CASSFTSGGPDTQYF.

The CDR3 sequence is CASSSSSGGSSFF. The CDR3 nucleotides are TGTGCCAGCTCTTCGTCGTCAGGGGGGTCATCGTTCTTC. V usage is TRBV9 and J usage is TRBJ2-1; tentatively, D is TRBD1 (7 bases). This CDR3 has 13 amino acids. Trimming pared 7 bases from V and 15 bases from J, leaving 23 bases between. Germline V gene data show CDR1 as SGDLS and CDR2 as YYNGEE. Full variable domain (outside the CDR3, taken from reference TRBV9 and TRBJ2-1): DSGVTQTPKHLITATGQRVTLRCSPRSGDLSVYWYQQSLDQGLQFLIQYYNGEERAKGNILERFSAQQFPDLHSELNLSSLELGDSALYFCASSSSSGGSSFFGPGTRLTVL.